The entry that follows covers one T cell receptor (beta chain) sequence. This clonotype was detected ten times or more. Its antigen is unknown. Base qualities are not recorded, but no much larger clone differs from it by a single base. PBMCs were isolated by Ficoll-Paque density gradient centrifugation. Relative to germline, V is missing 2 bases and J is missing 6 bases, with 7 bases of the junction outside any gene match. The CDR3, from cysteine to phenylalanine, totals 16 residues. The only DNA kept is the CDR3, 48 bases in frame from the first base. The germline V gene yields ENHRY for CDR1 and SYGVKD for CDR2. The sample is drawn from a study of T-cell memory formation after mild COVID-19 (TCRdb year 2021). In terms of the full investigation: Most TCR sequence clusters were specific to one of the two donors. Two young, previously healthy adult volunteers made up the cohort, one male and one female. In a couple of donors, T-cell clones that expanded and contracted after mild COVID-19 were tracked by sequencing TCRalpha and TCRbeta repertoires over time.

Sequenced using an Illumina NovaSeq 6000. TCRalpha and TCRbeta cDNA libraries were constructed by 5'RACE with constant-segment primers, with sample barcodes and unique molecular identifiers being introduced. Trizol reagent was used to extract RNA from every sample. Amplification of the libraries took two PCR steps, and the second step added a second sample barcode plus Illumina TruSeq adapters. The libraries were sequenced on an Illumina NovaSeq using 2 x 150 bp paired-end reads. Per the source publication's procedure: With migec v1.2.7, reads were demultiplexed and then collapsed into UMI-guided consensus sequences. With mixcr v2.1.11, UMI consensuses were aligned to TRA and TRB V and J templates and assembled into clonotypes. A clonotype was counted as expanded or contracted only if both edgeR and NoisET called the change significant, with noise models trained on biological replicates. edgeR calls used a false discovery rate-adjusted p below 0.01 and a log2 fold-change threshold of 1. As an exploratory analysis of dynamics, max-normalized trajectories of the 1000 most abundant clonotypes were examined by PCA with hierarchical clustering. Separately sequenced CD4+ and CD8+ repertoires were used to assign the CD4 or CD8 phenotype of responding clones. TCRdb reprocessed the public reads (quality trimming at Q25 with fastp, clone calling with MiXCR) and kept in-frame beta chains. Each entry merges the rows of one CDR3 protein and shows their most common DNA and genes. TCRdb, not the original authors, processed these V and J calls. Across this sample there are more than 350,000 distinct CDR3 sequences, with over 20% seen only once. The ten biggest clones cover around 12% of the sample.

The paper as a whole reports these results and caveats: The study included only a couple of mild cases, and larger cohorts that include severe cases with pre-infection samples were judged to be necessary. Clones that contracted from day 15 to 85 showed balanced CD4/CD8 phenotypes, whereas a second wave of clones that expanded from day 15 to 37 leaned towards CD4+. Contracting CD4+ clones turned up mainly in the CM and EM memory subsets, whereas EMRA was where CD8+ clones were enriched. The detection of some responding clones in pre-infection memory suggests that pre-existing cross-reactive memory T cells joined the SARS-CoV-2 response. SARS-CoV-2 specificity of the second-wave clones peaking on day 37 was not confirmed.

The source of this sequence is an adult woman who had mild COVID-19 (a few samples of this study predate the infection). The sample titles of this study are shuffled in the database, so cell type and time point are left out; the donor was told from shared clones. The sequence is built from TRBV10-3 and TRBJ2-1; 10 nucleotides in the junction match TRBD2. The sample comprised PBMCs or a T cell subset sorted from them (not recorded which). The CDR3 in this case is CAISEASGRAANEQFF. The nucleotide sequence is given as TGTGCCATCAGTGAGGCGAGCGGGAGGGCCGCCAATGAGCAGTTCTTC.